This TCR beta chain is drawn from a study of cytomegalovirus exposure and HLA in healthy donors. PCR used 60 Vbeta primers and 13 Jbeta primers. Using immunoSEQ multiplex PCR, the repertoire was profiled, and TCRdb retains in-frame clones only, with some absent. The data hold 150,000 to 200,000 clones, with about 80% observed a single time. Study outcomes and limitations: About 87% or about 30% of the time was how often most TCR beta V segments were productive, according to an earlier analysis. Later analysis identified a missense DCLRE1C variant that was linked to TCR beta V- and J-gene trimming. It was reportedly the case that the classifier diagnosed cytomegalovirus status with high specificity and sensitivity.

With regard to this clone: Its matching antigen is unknown.

The CDR3 has 16 residues. The V and J ends lost 2 bases and 2 bases respectively, with 10 bases between them. The germline V gene encodes CDR1 SNHLY and CDR2 FYNNEI. The receptor's source is a woman aged 55-69 years in good health and CMV-seropositive. The sample consisted of PBMCs. This chain uses TRBV2 with TRBJ1-6, with no clear D. The CDR3 region is CASSELRSPYNSPLHF. The DNA for the CDR3 is TGTGCCAGCAGTGAACTTCGGAGCCCCTATAATTCACCCCTCCACTTT.